This T cell receptor beta chain comes out of a study of T cell responses to AZD1222 COVID-19 vaccine. Measured with immunoSEQ multiplex PCR; TCRdb has only the in-frame clones, and not every one. This sample has roughly 190,000 clones, with around 90% found just once. V gave up 3 bases and J gave up 6 bases, with 15 bases separating them. Per germline, CDR1 LGHDT and CDR2 YNNKEL (reference sequence). The CDR3 contains 15 residues. The sequence was collected from an adult in good health. The sequenced sample was peripheral blood, obtained on day 0 of AZD1222 vaccination. V usage is TRBV3-1 (or the pseudogene TRBV3-2) and J usage is TRBJ1-5; tentatively, D is TRBD1 (6 bases). The CDR3 loop reads CASSQNRGQGQPQHF. In nucleotides, the CDR3 is TGTGCCAGCAGCCAGAACCGGGGGCAGGGTCAGCCCCAGCATTTT.